This TCR beta chain was identified in a study of tumor-infiltrating lymphocytes in primary liver carcinoma. Germline-derived CDR1 and CDR2 are SGHRS and YFSETQ. CDR3 length equals 15 residues. Remarks on this clonotype: It may be a read error: a sequence one base away is much more abundant.

Scientists recovered RNA and DNA together from roughly 21-30 mg of unsorted bulk tissue. Making TCR beta cDNA involved approximately 510 ng total RNA and a constant-region primer. Slightly modified ARM-PCR, run as three nested multiplex PCR rounds, produced the TCR beta libraries. Each of the first two PCR rounds ran roughly 9 cycles with TRBV1-TRBV30 forward and C-beta reverse primers. TCRdb re-called the multiplex PCR reads through MiXCR, storing one row per CDR3 protein. The sample holds fewer than 85,000 distinct CDR3 sequences; roughly 72% are singletons and the top ten take around 24%. The source material was tumor-adjacent normal liver tissue. V usage is TRBV5-1 and J usage is TRBJ2-1; D not resolved. This sequence originates from a man aged 35-49 years with primary liver carcinoma and hepatitis B virus infection. CDR3 sequence: CASSLGSSSYDEQFF. DNA of the CDR3: TGCGCCAGCAGCTTGGGCTCCAGCTCCTACGATGAGCAGTTCTTC.